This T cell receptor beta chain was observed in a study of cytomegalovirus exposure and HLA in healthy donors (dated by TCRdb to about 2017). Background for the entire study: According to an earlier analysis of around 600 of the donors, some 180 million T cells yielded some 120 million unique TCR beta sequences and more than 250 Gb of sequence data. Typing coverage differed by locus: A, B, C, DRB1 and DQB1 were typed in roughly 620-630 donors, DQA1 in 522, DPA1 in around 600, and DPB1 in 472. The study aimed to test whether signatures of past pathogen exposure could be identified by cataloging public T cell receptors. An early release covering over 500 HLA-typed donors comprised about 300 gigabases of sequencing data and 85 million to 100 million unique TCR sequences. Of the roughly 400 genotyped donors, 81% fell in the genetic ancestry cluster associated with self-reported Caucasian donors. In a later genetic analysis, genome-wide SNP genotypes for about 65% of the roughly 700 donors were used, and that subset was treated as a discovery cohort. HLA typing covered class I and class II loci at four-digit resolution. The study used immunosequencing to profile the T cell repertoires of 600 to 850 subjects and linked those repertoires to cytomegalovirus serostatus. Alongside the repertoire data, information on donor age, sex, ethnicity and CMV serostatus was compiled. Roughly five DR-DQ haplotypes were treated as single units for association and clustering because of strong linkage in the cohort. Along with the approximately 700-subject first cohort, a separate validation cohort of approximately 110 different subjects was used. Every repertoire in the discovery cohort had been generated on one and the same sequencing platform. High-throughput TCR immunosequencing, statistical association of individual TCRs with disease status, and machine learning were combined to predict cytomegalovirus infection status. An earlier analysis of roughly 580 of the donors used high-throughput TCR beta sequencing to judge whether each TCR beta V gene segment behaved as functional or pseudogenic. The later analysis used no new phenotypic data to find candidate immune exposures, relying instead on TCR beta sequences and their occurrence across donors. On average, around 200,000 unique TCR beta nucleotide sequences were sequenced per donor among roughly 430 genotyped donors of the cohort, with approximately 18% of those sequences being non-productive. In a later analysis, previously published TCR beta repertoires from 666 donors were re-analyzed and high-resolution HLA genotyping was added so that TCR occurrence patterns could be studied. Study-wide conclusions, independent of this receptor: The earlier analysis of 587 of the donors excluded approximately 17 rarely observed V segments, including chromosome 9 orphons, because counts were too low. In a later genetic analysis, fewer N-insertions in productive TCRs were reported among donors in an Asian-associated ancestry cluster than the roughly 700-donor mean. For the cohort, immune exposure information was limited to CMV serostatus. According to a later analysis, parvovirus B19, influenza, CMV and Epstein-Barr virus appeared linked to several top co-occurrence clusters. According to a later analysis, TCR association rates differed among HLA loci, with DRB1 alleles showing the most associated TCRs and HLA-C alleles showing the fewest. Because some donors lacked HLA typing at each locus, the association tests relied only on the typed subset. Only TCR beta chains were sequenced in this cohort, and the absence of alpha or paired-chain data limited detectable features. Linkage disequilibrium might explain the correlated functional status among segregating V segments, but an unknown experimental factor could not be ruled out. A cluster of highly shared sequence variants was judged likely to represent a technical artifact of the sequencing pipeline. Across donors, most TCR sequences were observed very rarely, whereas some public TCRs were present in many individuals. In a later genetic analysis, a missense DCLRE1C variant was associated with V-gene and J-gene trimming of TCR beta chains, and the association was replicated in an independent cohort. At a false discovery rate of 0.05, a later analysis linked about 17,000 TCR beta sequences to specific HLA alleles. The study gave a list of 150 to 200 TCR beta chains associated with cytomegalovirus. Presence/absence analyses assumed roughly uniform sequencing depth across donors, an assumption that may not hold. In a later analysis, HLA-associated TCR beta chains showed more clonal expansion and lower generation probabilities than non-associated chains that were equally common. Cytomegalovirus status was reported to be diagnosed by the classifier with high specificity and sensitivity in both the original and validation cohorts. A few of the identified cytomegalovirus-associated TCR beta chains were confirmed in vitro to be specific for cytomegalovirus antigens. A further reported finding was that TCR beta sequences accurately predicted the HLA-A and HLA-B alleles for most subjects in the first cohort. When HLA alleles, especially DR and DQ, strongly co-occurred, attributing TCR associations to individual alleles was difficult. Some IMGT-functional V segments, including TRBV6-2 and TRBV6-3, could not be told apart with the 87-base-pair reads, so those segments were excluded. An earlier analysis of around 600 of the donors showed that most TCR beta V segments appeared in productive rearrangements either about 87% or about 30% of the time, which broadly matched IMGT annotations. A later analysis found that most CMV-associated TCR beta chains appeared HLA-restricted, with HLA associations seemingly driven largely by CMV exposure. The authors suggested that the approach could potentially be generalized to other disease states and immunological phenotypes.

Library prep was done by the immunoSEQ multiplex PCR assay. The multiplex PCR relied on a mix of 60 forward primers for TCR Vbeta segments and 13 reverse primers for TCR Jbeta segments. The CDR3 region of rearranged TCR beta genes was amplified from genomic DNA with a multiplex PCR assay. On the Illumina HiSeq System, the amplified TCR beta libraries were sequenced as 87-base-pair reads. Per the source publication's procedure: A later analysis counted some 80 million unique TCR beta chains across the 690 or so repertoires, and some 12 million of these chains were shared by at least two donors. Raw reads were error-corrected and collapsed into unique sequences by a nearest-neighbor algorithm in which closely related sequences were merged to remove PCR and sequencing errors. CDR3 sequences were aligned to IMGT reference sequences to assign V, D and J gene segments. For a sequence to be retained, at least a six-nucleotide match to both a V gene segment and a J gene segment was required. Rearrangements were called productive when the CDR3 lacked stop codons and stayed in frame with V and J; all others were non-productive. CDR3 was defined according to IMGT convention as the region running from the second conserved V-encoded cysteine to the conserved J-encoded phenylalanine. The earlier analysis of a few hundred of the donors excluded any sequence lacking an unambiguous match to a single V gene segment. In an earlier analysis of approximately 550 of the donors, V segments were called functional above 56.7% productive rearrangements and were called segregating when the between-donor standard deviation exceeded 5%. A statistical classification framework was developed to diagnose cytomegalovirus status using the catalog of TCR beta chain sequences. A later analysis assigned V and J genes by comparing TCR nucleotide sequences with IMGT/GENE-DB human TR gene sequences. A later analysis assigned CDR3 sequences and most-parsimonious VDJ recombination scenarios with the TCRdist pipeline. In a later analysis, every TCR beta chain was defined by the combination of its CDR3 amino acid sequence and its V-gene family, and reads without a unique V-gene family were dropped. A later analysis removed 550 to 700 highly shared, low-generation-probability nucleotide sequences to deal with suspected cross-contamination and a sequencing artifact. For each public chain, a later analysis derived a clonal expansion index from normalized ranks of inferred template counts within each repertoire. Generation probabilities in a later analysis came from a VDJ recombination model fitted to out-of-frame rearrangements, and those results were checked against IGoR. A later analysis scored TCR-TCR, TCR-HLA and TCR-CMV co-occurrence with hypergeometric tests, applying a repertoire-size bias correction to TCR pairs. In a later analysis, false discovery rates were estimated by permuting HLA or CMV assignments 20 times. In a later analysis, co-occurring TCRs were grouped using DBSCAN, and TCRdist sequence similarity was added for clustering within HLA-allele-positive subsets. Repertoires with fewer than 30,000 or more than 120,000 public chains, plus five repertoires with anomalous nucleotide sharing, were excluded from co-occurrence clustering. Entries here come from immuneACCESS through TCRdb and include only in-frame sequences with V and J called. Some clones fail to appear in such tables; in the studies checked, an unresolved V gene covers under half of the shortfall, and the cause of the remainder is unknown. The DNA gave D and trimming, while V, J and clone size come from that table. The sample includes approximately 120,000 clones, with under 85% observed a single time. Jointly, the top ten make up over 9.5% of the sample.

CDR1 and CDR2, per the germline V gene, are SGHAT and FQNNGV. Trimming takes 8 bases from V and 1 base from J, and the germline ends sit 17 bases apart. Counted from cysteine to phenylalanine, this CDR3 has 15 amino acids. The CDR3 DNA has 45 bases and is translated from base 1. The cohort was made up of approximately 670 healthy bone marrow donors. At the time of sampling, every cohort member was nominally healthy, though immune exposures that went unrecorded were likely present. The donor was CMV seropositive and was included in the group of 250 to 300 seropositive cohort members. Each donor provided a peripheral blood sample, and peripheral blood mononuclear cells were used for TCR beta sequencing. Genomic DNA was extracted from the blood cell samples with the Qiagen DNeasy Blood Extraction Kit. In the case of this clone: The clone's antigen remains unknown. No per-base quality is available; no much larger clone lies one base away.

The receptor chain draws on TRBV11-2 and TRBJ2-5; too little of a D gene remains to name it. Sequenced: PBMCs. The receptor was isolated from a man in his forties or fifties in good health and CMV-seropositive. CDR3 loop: CASRRSRNSQETQYF. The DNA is TGTGCCAGCCGCCGGTCGAGAAACAGCCAAGAGACCCAGTACTTC.